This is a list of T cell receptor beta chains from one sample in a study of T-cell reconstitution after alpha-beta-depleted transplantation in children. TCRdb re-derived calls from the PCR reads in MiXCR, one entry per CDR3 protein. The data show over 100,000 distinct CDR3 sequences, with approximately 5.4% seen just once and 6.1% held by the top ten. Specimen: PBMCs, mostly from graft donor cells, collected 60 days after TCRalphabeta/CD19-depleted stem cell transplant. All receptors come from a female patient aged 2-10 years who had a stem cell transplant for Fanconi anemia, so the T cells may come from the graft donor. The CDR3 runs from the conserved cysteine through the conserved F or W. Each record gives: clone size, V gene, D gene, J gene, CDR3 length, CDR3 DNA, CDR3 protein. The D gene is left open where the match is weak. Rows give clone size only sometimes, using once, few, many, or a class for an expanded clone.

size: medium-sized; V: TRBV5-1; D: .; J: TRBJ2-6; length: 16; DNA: TGCGCCAGCAGCTTAGGCCAAAACTCTGGGGCCAACGTCCTGACTTTC; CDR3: CASSLGQNSGANVLTF
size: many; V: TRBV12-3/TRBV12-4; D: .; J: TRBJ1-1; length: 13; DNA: TGTGCCAGCAGCCTCAAATTGGGGACTGAAGCTTTCTTT; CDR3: CASSLKLGTEAFF
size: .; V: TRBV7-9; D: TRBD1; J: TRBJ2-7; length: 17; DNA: TGTGCCAGCAGCTTAGCGGTATGGGGGACAGGGGGCAACGAGCAGTACTTC; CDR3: CASSLAVWGTGGNEQYF
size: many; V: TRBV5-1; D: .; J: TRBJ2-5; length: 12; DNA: TGCGCCAGCAGCTTAGTCCAAGAGACCCAGTACTTC; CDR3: CASSLVQETQYF
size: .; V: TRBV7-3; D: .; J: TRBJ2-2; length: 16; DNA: TGTGCCAGCAGCTTATTGGGACCTACGAACACCGGGGAGCTGTTTTTT; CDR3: CASSLLGPTNTGELFF
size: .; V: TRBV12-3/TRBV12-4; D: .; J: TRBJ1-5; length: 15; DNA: TGTGCCAGCAGTTTCTGGGGGCATAGCAATCAGCCCCAGCATTTT; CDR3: CASSFWGHSNQPQHF
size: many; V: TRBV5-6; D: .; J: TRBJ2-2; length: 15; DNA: TGTGCCAGCAGCCGTATGCTAGGGTCCGCCGGGGAGCTGTTTTTT; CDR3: CASSRMLGSAGELFF
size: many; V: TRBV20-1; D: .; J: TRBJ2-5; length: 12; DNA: TGCAGTGCCCCCTTCCTCCAAGAGACCCAGTACTTC; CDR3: CSAPFLQETQYF
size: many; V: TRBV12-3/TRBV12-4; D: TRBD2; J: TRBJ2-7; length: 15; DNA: TGTGCCAGCAGTTACGGGGGAGCGGGAGTCTACGAGCAGTACTTC; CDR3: CASSYGGAGVYEQYF
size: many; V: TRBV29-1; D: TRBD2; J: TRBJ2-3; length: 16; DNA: TGCAGCGTTGGCACTAGCGGGGGGCCTTTCACAGATACGCAGTATTTT; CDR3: CSVGTSGGPFTDTQYF
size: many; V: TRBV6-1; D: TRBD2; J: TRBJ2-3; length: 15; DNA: TGTGCCAGCAGGCTAGCGGGAGGCGGTGCAGATACGCAGTATTTT; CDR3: CASRLAGGGADTQYF
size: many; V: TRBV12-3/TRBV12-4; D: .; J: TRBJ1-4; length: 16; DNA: TGTGCCAGCAGCCCCTTCCCGGGACAAGAGGGTGAAAAACTGTTTTTT; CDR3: CASSPFPGQEGEKLFF
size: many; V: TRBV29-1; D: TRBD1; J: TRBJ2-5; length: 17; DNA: TGCAGCCCACCCGCCTCCGGGACAGGGTCACTAGAAGAGACCCAGTACTTC; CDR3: CSPPASGTGSLEETQYF